These 14 T cell receptor beta chains came from one sample sequenced in a study of blood T cell repertoires in COVID-19. TCRdb's table, derived via immunoSEQ multiplex PCR, lists solely in-frame clones and lacks some. The sample lists 60,000 to 70,000 clones; more than 70% were seen once. Sequencing used PBMCs or T cells enriched from blood (not recorded which). The receptors originated from a woman aged 40-49 years who had recovered from COVID-19.

This sequence joins TRBV28 and TRBJ1-5; no clear D. V lost 6 bases and J 0 bases, leaving 15 bases between the germline ends. There are 16 residues in the CDR3. Germline CDR1 is MDHEN and CDR2 is SYDVKM. The CDR3 here is CASSSGGGFSNQPQHF. The CDR3 DNA reads as TGTGCCAGCAGCAGCGGCGGAGGATTTAGCAATCAGCCCCAGCATTTT. Filled out from reference TRBV28 and TRBJ1-5, the complete variable domain reads DVKVTQSSRYLVKRTGEKVFLECVQDMDHENMFWYRQDPGLGLRLIYFSYDVKMKEKGDIPEGYSVSREKKERFSLILESASTNQTSMYLCASSSGGGFSNQPQHFGDGTRLSIL.

The chain uses TRBV5-1 and TRBJ2-3; 10 nucleotides match TRBD2. CDR1 and CDR2 (germline): SGHRS, YFSETQ. The CDR3 sequence is 15 residues long. With 3 bases clipped from V and 6 bases from J, the junction kept 7 bases outside the gene matches. CDR3 residues: CASSYSSGGVDTQYF. CDR3 nucleotides: TGCGCCAGCAGCTACTCTAGCGGGGGTGTGGATACGCAGTATTTT.

The gene calls are TRBV10-3 and TRBJ2-3; TRBD1 agrees at 10 bases. The germline CDR1 and CDR2 sequences are ENHRY and SYGVKD. Trimming at V came to 3 bases and at J to 4 bases, leaving 4 bases not matched to a gene. The CDR3 runs to 15 residues. The CDR3 region has the DNA TGTGCCATCAGTGACCGGGACAGGGGTCCAGATACGCAGTATTTT. The encoded protein is CAISDRDRGPDTQYF.

There are a few counts of this clone. The genes are TRBV3-1 (or the pseudogene TRBV3-2) and TRBJ2-3; TRBD2 aligns across 12 bases. The germline CDR1 and CDR2 sequences are LGHDT and YNNKEL (reference sequence). The CDR3 covers 16 residues. V dropped 6 bases and J dropped 1; count of bases not matched to a gene: 5. The CDR3 reads CASSRRLAGGTDTQYF. The CDR3 bases are TGTGCCAGCAGTCGCAGACTAGCGGGGGGCACAGATACGCAGTATTTT.

This chain links TRBV24-1 with TRBJ1-2; D uncertain. Germline CDR1 KGHDR, CDR2 SFDVKD. The V end lost 5 bases, the J end lost 3 bases, and 9 bases lay between the germline ends. CDR3 length equals 13 residues. CDR3 amino acids: CATSVGDYYGYTF. For the CDR3, the DNA is TGTGCCACCAGTGTCGGGGATTACTATGGCTACACCTTC.

The chain joins TRBV19 to TRBJ1-2; D gene uncertain. V was shortened by 2 bases and J by 0 bases, with 19 bases between the two germline ends. Germline CDR1 LNHDA, CDR2 SQIVND (reference sequence). CDR3 length equals 18 residues. CDR3 region: CASSILLPARSTNYGYTF. In nucleotides, the CDR3 is TGTGCCAGTAGTATACTTCTTCCTGCACGGTCTACTAACTATGGCTACACCTTC.

The V and J genes are TRBV11-2 and TRBJ2-5; TRBD2 agrees at 9 bases. CDR1 SGHAT and CDR2 FQNNGV come from the germline V gene. The CDR3 is made up of 17 amino acids. Germline trimming cut 4 bases from V and 5 bases from J; bases unmatched to any gene: 14. For the CDR3, the DNA is TGTGCCAGCAGCTACCGGACGGGCGGGGGGGCCGTGGAGACCCAGTACTTC. This gives the protein CASSYRTGGGAVETQYF.

The J gene is TRBJ2-7, the V gene TRBV11-1; TRBD1 agrees at 11 bases. Germline CDR1 SGHAT, CDR2 FQDESV (reference sequence). The CDR3 loop spans 16 amino acids. V shed 5 bases and J 6 bases; nucleotides not matched to a gene: 12. CDR3 bases: TGTGCCAGCAGCGCTCCCGGACAGGGGGCCCACTTCGAGCAGTACTTC. Its translation: CASSAPGQGAHFEQYF.

The chain is built from TRBV7-9 and TRBJ1-4; a possible D gene is TRBD1 (6 bases). The germline V and J ends were trimmed by 5 bases and 8 bases, with 18 bases remaining between them. Germline assignment: CDR1 SEHNR and CDR2 FQNEAQ (reference sequence). The CDR3 runs 15 residues. The CDR3 sequence is CASSPTGGVGEKLFF. The CDR3 nucleotides read TGTGCCAGCAGCCCGACGGGGGGCGTAGGAGAAAAACTGTTTTTT.

This clone was recorded once. V and J are TRBV19 and TRBJ2-7, with TRBD1 identical over 9 bases. This CDR3 contains 15 residues. The ends lost 4 bases at V and 2 bases at J; junction bases unmatched: 6. CDR1 LNHDA and CDR2 SQIVND come from the germline V gene (reference sequence). The CDR3 DNA is TGTGCCAGTAGTAGAGCGGGACAGGGTACCTACGAGCAGTACTTC. Translation: CASSRAGQGTYEQYF. Full variable domain (rest looked up from reference TRBV19 and TRBJ2-7): DGGITQSPKYLFRKEGQNVTLSCEQNLNHDAMYWYRQDPGQGLRLIYYSQIVNDFQKGDIAEGYSVSREKKESFPLTVTSAQKNPTAFYLCASSRAGQGTYEQYFGPGTRLTVT.

V gene TRBV2 combines with J gene TRBJ2-7; tentatively, D is TRBD1 (5 bases). Germline V gene data show CDR1 as SNHLY and CDR2 as FYNNEI. This CDR3 has 15 amino acids. V lost 3 bases to trimming and J lost 2 bases, with 14 bases between them. This chain's CDR3 is CASSEATGLAYEQYF. CDR3 nucleotide sequence: TGTGCCAGCAGTGAGGCCACAGGATTGGCCTACGAGCAGTACTTC.

The J gene is TRBJ2-3, the V gene TRBV10-3, with 9 bases matching TRBD2. V shed 1 base and J 7 bases; nucleotides not matched to a gene: 12. CDR1 and CDR2 from the germline V gene are ENHRY and SYGVKD. The CDR3 runs 17 residues. The DNA for the CDR3 is TGTGCCATCAGTGAGTTCCTAGCGGGGTACCAGCAAAATACGCAGTATTTT. Its protein is CAISEFLAGYQQNTQYF.

CDR3: CASRPGTSGGNNEQFF. The CDR3 coding sequence is TGCGCCAGCCGCCCCGGGACTAGCGGGGGGAACAATGAGCAGTTCTTC. V gene TRBV5-1 combines with J gene TRBJ2-1, with 15 bases matching TRBD2. V shed 7 bases and J 5 bases; nucleotides not matched to a gene: 7. The germline CDR1 and CDR2 sequences are SGHRS and YFSETQ. The CDR3 totals 16 residues.

This chain connects TRBV6-2 or TRBV6-3 to TRBJ1-2; TRBD1 matches 12 bases. Per the germline V gene, CDR1 is MNHEY and CDR2 is SVGEGT. There are 15 residues in the CDR3. V lost 3 bases, J lost 7 bases, and 6 bases stayed unmatched. CDR3 loop: CASSYSGTGGSGYTF. In nucleotides, the CDR3 is TGTGCCAGCAGTTATTCCGGGACAGGGGGCTCTGGCTACACCTTC.